At least ten counts were recorded for the clone carrying this TCR beta chain. This record comes from a study of Ad26.COV2.S vaccination and SARS-CoV-2 variants. Here immunoSEQ multiplex PCR was the method, and the copy in TCRdb shows in-frame clones only, minus some. The table records 380,000 or so clones, roughly 90% of them present only once. Germline CDR1 is MGHRA and CDR2 is YSYEKL. V was cut by 2 bases and J by 10 bases, with 8 bases left in between. The CDR3 runs to 12 residues. Treatment indicated: around 19 received Ad26.COV2.S at low or high dose, single or two shots; 5 received placebo; per-sample allocation not given. Day 63 after the first vaccine or placebo injection was the time point for sampling.

This rearrangement joins TRBV4-1 to TRBJ2-2; D remains ambiguous. This receptor was identified in a person aged 18-65 years who received the Ad26.COV2.S COVID-19 vaccine or a placebo. The input for sequencing was peripheral blood, taken in a trial of Ad26.COV2.S vaccine versus placebo. CDR3 in amino acids: CASSQTSEELFF. The CDR3 nucleotides are TGCGCCAGCAGCCAAACCTCGGAGGAGCTGTTTTTT.